This T cell receptor (beta chain) was sequenced for a study of shared clonotypes between healthy human individuals. The data were produced by immunoSEQ multiplex PCR, yet TCRdb's version contains in-frame clones alone and is incomplete. Of over 2 million clones in the sample, 85% to 95% were seen once. The CDR3 sequence is 13 residues long. CDR1 LNHDA and CDR2 SQIVND come from the germline V gene (reference sequence). V was clipped by 0 bases and J by 8 bases, with 8 bases between them. Sample: naive CD4+ T cells sorted from blood. Subset: CD45RA+ positively selected. This receptor was identified in a man between 18 and 35 years old in good health. J is TRBJ2-1 and V is TRBV19; no definite D call. CDR3 region: CASSIEAGYEQFF. DNA for the CDR3: TGTGCCAGTAGTATAGAGGCAGGTTATGAGCAGTTCTTC.